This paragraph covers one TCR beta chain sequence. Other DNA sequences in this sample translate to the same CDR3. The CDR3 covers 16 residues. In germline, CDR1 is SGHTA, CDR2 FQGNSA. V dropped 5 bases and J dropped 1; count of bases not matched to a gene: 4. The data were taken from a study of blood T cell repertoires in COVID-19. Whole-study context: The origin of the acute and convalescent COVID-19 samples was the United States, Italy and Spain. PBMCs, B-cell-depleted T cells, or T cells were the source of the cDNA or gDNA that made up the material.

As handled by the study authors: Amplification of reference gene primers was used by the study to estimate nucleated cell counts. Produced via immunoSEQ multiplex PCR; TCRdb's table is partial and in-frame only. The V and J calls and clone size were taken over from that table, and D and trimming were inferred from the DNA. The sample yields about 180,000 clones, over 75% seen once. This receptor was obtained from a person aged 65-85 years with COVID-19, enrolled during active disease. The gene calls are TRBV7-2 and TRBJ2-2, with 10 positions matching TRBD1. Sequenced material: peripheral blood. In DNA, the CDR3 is TGTGCCAGCAGCCCCCGGACAGGGGGGAACACCGGGGAGCTGTTTTTT. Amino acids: CASSPRTGGNTGELFF.